This entry lists 14 T cell receptor beta chains sequenced from one sample in a study of shared clonotypes between healthy human individuals. The data were produced by immunoSEQ multiplex PCR, yet TCRdb's version contains in-frame clones alone and is incomplete. The sample records 1.6 million or so clones, around 97% being singletons. The specimen was naive CD4+ T cells sorted from blood. Subset indicated: CD45RA+ positively selected. These receptors were taken from a man aged 25-45 years in good health.

This sequence joins TRBV2 and TRBJ2-7, with TRBD1 matching over 9 bases. The germline CDR1 and CDR2 sequences are SNHLY and FYNNEI. CDR3 size: 14 residues. V lost 5 bases and J lost 7; bases outside the gene matches: 9. CDR3 amino acids: CASSLQGATDEQYF. The CDR3 DNA reads as TGTGCCAGCAGTTTACAGGGGGCTACGGATGAGCAGTACTTC.

The chain uses TRBV25-1 and TRBJ2-3; D gene unclear. This CDR3 has 14 residues. V was shortened by 5 bases and J by 4 bases, with 13 bases between the two germline ends. CDR1 and CDR2 from the germline V gene are MGHDK and SYGVNS. The CDR3 DNA follows: TGTGCCAGCAGTCTCGGCGGCGGCGCAGATACGCAGTATTTT. Amino acid sequence: CASSLGGGADTQYF.

V and J are TRBV30 and TRBJ1-1; D uncertain. The germline V gene has CDR1 GTSNPN and CDR2 SVGIG (reference sequence). Trimming cost V 0 bases and J 1 base, with 9 bases left between them. The CDR3 runs to 14 residues. This CDR3 reads CAWSVARRNTEAFF. CDR3 DNA: TGTGCCTGGAGTGTAGCCCGAAGGAACACTGAAGCTTTCTTT.

V and J are TRBV7-2 and TRBJ2-3; possibly TRBD1 or TRBD2 for D (5 bases each). Between the trimmed V and J ends, which lost 2 bases and 8 bases, there was a span of 8 bases. This CDR3 comprises 12 residues. The germline CDR1 and CDR2 sequences are SGHTA and FQGNSA. For the CDR3, the DNA is TGTGCCAGCAGCTTAACTGGGACTACGCAGTATTTT. It is translated as CASSLTGTTQYF.

Concerning this clone itself: The sample carries other DNA sequences with the same CDR3. This chain connects TRBV20-1 to TRBJ2-1; D gene ambiguous. The CDR3 runs to 10 residues. Trimming pared 6 bases from V and 6 bases from J, leaving 6 bases between. The V gene's germline CDR1 is DFQATT and CDR2 SNEGSKA (reference sequence). CDR3 in DNA: TGCAGTGCCATCGGCAATGAGCAGTTCTTC. Translating it yields CSAIGNEQFF.

This chain uses TRBV5-1 with TRBJ2-1, with 9 positions matching TRBD1. CDR3 length: 15 amino acids. The germline gives CDR1 SGHRS, CDR2 YFSETQ. The V segment lost 2 bases and the J segment 4 bases; nucleotides outside the gene matches: 4. The CDR3 nucleotides read TGCGCCAGCAGCTTAGGGACAGGGATTTACAATGAGCAGTTCTTC. Amino acid sequence: CASSLGTGIYNEQFF.

This rearrangement joins TRBV7-2 to TRBJ2-1, with 11 bases matching TRBD2. Germline CDR1 is SGHTA and CDR2 is FQGNSA. The V and J ends lost 3 bases and 8 bases, in that order; junction bases with no gene match: 9. This CDR3 has 16 amino acids. CDR3 bases: TGTGCCAGCAGCTTCGACTTAGCGGGAGGGGGTTATGAGCAGTTCTTC. This codes for CASSFDLAGGGYEQFF.

The rearrangement uses TRBV12-2 and TRBJ2-7; the DNA was not compared with TRBD2, the D call given in the table. TRBV12-2 is a pseudogene segment. The CDR3 has 15 amino acids. CDR3 amino acids: CASRLVFDSRYEQYF. CDR3 in DNA: TGTGCAAGTCGCTTAGTTTTTGACTCCCGCTACGAGCAGTACTTC.

J is TRBJ2-1 and V is TRBV9; the match to TRBD2 covers 14 bases. Germline V gives CDR1 SGDLS, CDR2 YYNGEE. The CDR3 sequence is 19 residues long. V shed 3 bases and J 6 bases; nucleotides not matched to a gene: 14. Here the CDR3 reads CASSAYGTSGSMPVNEQFF. CDR3 DNA sequence: TGTGCCAGCAGCGCCTACGGGACTAGCGGGAGTATGCCGGTCAATGAGCAGTTCTTC.

The rearrangement uses TRBV19 and TRBJ1-5, with a possible D match to TRBD1 (6 bases). Between the trimmed V and J ends, which lost 6 bases and 2 bases, there was a span of 14 bases. Germline CDR1 LNHDA, CDR2 SQIVND (reference sequence). The CDR3 is 15 amino acids. CDR3 nucleotide sequence: TGTGCCAGTAGGCCTACAGGGCCCCGCAATCAGCCCCAGCATTTT. Translation: CASRPTGPRNQPQHF.

This chain joins TRBV10-1 and TRBJ2-3, with D hard to call. The CDR3 has 11 amino acids. V lost 9 bases and J lost 5, with 9 bases in between. Germline V CDR1 and CDR2: WNHNN, SYGVQD (reference sequence). The CDR3 DNA reads TGCGCCAGGCCCGCCGGAGATACGCAGTATTTT. It specifies CARPAGDTQYF.

This sequence joins TRBV2 and TRBJ1-1, with no clear D. CDR3 length equals 12 residues. From germline, CDR1 is SNHLY and CDR2 FYNNEI. The ends were cut back, 4 bases at V and 1 base at J, with 4 bases in the middle. The CDR3 DNA follows: TGTGCCAGCAGTGTAGGGAACACTGAAGCTTTCTTT. Residues: CASSVGNTEAFF.

The chain joins TRBV15 to TRBJ1-3, with 8 bases lining up with TRBD1. J gave up 1 base and V 6 bases, and 5 bases lay outside the gene matches. The CDR3 runs 15 residues. CDR1 and CDR2 (germline): LNHNV, YYDKDF (reference sequence). CDR3: CATRPQGESGNTIYF. The DNA of the CDR3 is TGTGCCACCAGACCACAGGGGGAGTCTGGAAACACCATATATTTT. Variable domain in full (rest from reference TRBV15 and TRBJ1-3): DAMVIQNPRYQVTQFGKPVTLSCSQTLNHNVMYWYQQKSSQAPKLLFHYYDKDFNNEADTPDNFQSRRPNTSFCFLDIRSPGLGDTAMYLCATRPQGESGNTIYFGEGSWLTVV.

The rearrangement uses TRBV7-6 and TRBJ2-1; 10 nucleotides align to TRBD2. Trimming at V came to 1 base and at J to 5 bases, leaving 5 bases not matched to a gene. This CDR3 contains 16 residues. The germline gives CDR1 SGHVS, CDR2 FNYEAQ. For the CDR3, the DNA is TGTGCCAGCAGCTTAGGCGGACTAGCGGCCCACAATGAGCAGTTCTTC. It is translated as CASSLGGLAAHNEQFF.